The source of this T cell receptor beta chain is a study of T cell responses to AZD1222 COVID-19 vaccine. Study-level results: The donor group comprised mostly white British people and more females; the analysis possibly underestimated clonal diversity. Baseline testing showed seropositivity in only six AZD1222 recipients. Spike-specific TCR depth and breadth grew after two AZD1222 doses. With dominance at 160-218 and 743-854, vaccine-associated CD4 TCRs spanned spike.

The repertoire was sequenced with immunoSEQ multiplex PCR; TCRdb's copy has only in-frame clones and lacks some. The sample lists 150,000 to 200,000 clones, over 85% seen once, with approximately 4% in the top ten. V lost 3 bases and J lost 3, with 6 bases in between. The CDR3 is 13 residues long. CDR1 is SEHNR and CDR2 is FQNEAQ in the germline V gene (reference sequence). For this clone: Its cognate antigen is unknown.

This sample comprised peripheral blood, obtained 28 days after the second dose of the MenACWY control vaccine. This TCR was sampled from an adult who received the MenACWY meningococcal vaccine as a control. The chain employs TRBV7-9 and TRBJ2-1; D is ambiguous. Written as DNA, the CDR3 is TGTGCCAGCAGCTTTGGTGGCTACAATGAGCAGTTCTTC. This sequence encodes CASSFGGYNEQFF.